The 4 T cell receptor beta chains in this list originate from one sample, sequenced in a study of shared clonotypes between healthy human individuals. Measured with immunoSEQ multiplex PCR; TCRdb has only the in-frame clones, and not every one. The profile shows around 1 million clones, approximately 76% of them singletons. Specimen: memory CD4+ T cells sorted from blood. Sample subset: CD45RA-negative fraction. Receptors were obtained from a man between 18 and 35 years old in good health.

Comment on this clone: This specimen includes other DNA sequences encoding the same CDR3. The chain is built from TRBV2 and TRBJ2-3; D is unresolved. This CDR3 contains 14 residues. Germline V gene data show CDR1 as SNHLY and CDR2 as FYNNEI. V lost 3 bases and J 0 bases, leaving 7 bases between the germline ends. The CDR3 here is CASSDSSSTDTQYF. In DNA form, the CDR3 reads TGTGCCAGCAGTGATAGTAGCAGCACAGATACGCAGTATTTT.

In its sample, this clone was seen once. V and J are TRBV25-1 and TRBJ1-2; D possibly corresponds to TRBD1 (5 bases). Per germline, CDR1 MGHDK and CDR2 SYGVNS. The CDR3 contains 13 residues. V was pared by 8 bases and J by 4 bases, with 14 bases between. CDR3 nucleotide sequence: TGTGCCAGCGCCGACTCGGGGACCTATGGCTACACCTTC. Its protein product is CASADSGTYGYTF.

This clone was picked up a small number of times. J is TRBJ2-7 and V is TRBV7-8; 11 bases map to TRBD2. The CDR3 totals 18 residues. Germline lookup yields CDR1 SGHVS and CDR2 FQNEAQ. The junction had 15 bases not matched to a gene; V was cut back by 4 bases and J by 4 bases. The CDR3 loop is CASSSFILLAGDPYEQYF. The CDR3 coding sequence is TGTGCCAGCAGCTCGTTCATTTTACTAGCGGGAGATCCTTACGAGCAGTACTTC.

The genes are TRBV19 and TRBJ2-7; tentatively, D is TRBD2 (5 bases). V lost 3 bases and J lost 5, with 11 bases in between. CDR1 is LNHDA and CDR2 is SQIVND in the germline V gene (reference sequence). CDR3 size: 13 residues. The CDR3, as DNA: TGTGCCAGTAGTATCAGGACTTTCCACGAGCAGTACTTC. Its translation: CASSIRTFHEQYF. Full variable domain (rest looked up from reference TRBV19 and TRBJ2-7): DGGITQSPKYLFRKEGQNVTLSCEQNLNHDAMYWYRQDPGQGLRLIYYSQIVNDFQKGDIAEGYSVSREKKESFPLTVTSAQKNPTAFYLCASSIRTFHEQYFGPGTRLTVT.